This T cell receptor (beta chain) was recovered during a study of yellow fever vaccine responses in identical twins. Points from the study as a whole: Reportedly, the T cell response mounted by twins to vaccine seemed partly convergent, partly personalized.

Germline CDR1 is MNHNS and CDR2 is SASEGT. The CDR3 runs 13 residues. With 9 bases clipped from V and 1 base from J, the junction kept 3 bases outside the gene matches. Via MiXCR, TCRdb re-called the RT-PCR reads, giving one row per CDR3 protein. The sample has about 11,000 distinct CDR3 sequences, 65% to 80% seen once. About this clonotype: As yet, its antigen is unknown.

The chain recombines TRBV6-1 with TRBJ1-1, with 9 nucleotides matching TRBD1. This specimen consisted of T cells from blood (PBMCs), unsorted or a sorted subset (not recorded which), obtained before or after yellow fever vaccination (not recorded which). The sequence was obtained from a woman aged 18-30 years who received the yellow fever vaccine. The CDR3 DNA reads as TGTGCCAGTGAACAGGGGGCGAACACTGAAGCTTTCTTT. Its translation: CASEQGANTEAFF.